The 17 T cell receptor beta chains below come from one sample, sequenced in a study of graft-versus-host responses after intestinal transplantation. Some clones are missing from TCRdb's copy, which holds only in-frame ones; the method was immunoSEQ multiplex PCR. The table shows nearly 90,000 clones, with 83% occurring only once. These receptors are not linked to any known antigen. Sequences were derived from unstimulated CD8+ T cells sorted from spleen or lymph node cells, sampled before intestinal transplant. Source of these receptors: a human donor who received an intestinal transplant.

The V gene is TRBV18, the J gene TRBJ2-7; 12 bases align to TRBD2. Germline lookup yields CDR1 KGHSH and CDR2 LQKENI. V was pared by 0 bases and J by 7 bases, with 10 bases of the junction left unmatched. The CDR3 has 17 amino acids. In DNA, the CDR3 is TGTGCCAGCTCACCACCCAGGCTAGCGGGGGGGCCGGGAGAGCAGTACTTC. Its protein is CASSPPRLAGGPGEQYF.

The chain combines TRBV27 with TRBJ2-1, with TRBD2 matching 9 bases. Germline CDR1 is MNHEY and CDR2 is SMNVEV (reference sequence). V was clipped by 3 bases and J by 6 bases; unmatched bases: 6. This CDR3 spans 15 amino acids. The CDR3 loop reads CASSFLGGRANEQFF. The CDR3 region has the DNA TGTGCCAGCAGTTTTCTTGGCGGGAGGGCCAATGAGCAGTTCTTC.

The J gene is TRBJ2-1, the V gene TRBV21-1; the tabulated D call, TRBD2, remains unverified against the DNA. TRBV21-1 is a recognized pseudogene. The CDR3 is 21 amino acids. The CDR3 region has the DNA TGTGCCAGCAGCACCCCGGGACTAGCGGGATCATTGGTCGGGTGTTACAATGAGCAGTTCTTC. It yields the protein CASSTPGLAGSLVGCYNEQFF.

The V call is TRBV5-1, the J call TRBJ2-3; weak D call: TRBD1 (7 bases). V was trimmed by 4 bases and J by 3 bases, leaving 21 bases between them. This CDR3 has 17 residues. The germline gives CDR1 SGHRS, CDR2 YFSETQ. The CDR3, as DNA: TGCGCCAGCAGCCAAGAAGTTTCAGGGGGGATAACAGATACGCAGTATTTT. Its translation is CASSQEVSGGITDTQYF.

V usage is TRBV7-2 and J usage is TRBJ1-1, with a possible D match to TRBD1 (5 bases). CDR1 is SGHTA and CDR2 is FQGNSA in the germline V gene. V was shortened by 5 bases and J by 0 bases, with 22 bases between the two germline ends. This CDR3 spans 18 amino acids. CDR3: CASSQRWGPRVMNTEAFF. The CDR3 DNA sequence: TGTGCCAGCAGCCAGCGATGGGGACCTAGGGTCATGAACACTGAAGCTTTCTTT.

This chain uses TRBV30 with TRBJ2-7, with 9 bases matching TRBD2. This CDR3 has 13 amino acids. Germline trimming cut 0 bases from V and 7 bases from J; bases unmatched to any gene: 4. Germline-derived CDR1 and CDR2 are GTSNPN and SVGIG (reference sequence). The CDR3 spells CAWSVAGGGEQYF. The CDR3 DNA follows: TGTGCCTGGAGTGTAGCGGGAGGTGGTGAGCAGTACTTC. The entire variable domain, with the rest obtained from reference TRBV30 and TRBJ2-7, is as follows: SQTIHQWPATLVQPVGSPLSLECTVEGTSNPNLYWYRQAAGRGLQLLFYSVGIGQISSEVPQNLSASRPQDRQFILSSKKLLLSDSGFYLCAWSVAGGGEQYFGPGTRLTVT.

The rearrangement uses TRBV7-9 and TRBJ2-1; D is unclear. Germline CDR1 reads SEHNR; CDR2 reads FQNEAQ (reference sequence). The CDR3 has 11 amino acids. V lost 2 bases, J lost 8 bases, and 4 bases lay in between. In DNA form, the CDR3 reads TGTGCCAGCAGCTTACAGGATGAGCAGTTCTTC. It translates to CASSLQDEQFF. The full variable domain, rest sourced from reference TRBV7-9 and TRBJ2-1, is DTGVSQNPRHKITKRGQNVTFRCDPISEHNRLYWYRQTLGQGPEFLTYFQNEAQLEKSRLLSDRFSAERPKGSFSTLEIQRTEQGDSAMYLCASSLQDEQFFGPGTRLTVL.

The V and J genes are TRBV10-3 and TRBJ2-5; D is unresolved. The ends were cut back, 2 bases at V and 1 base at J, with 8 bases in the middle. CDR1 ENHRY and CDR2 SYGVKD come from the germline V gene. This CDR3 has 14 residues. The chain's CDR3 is CAISEPQTQETQYF. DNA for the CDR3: TGTGCCATCAGTGAGCCACAGACCCAAGAGACCCAGTACTTC.

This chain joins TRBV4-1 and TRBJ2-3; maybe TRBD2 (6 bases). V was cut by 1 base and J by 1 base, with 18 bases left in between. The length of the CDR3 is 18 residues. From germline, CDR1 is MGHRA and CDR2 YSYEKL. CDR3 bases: TGCGCCAGCAGCCAAGTTTCGGATTTTAGCGGACGCACAGATACGCAGTATTTT. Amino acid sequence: CASSQVSDFSGRTDTQYF.

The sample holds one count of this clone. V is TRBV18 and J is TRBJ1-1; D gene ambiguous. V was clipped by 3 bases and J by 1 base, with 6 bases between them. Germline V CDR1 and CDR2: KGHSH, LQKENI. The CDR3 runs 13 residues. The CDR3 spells CASSPGPNTEAFF. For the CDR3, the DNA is TGTGCCAGCTCACCTGGGCCGAACACTGAAGCTTTCTTT.

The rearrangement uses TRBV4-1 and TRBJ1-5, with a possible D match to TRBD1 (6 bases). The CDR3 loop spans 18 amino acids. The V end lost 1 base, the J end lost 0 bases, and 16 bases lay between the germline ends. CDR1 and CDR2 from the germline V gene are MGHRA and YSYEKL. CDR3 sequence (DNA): TGCGCCAGCAGCCAAGTTACAGGGCTTACTTATAGCAATCAGCCCCAGCATTTT. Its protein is CASSQVTGLTYSNQPQHF.

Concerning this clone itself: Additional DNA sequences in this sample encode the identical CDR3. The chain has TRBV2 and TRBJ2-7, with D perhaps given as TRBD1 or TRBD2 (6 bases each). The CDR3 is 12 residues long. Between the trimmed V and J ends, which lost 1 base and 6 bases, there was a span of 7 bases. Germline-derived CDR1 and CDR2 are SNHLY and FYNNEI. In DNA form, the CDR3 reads TGTGCCAGCAGTGAAGAGGGGGGCGAGCAGTACTTC. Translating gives CASSEEGGEQYF.

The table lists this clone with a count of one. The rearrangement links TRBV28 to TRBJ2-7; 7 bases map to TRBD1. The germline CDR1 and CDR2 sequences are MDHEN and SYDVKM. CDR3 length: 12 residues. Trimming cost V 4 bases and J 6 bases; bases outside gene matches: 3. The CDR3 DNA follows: TGTGCCAGCAGTTCCGACAGGGCCGAGCAGTACTTC. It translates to CASSSDRAEQYF.

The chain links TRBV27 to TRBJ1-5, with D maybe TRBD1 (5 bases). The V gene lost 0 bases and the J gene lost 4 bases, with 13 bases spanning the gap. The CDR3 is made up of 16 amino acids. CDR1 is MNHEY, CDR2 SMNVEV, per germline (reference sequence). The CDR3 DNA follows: TGTGCCAGCAGTTTATCGGGGGGAGCCTTTAATCAGCCCCAGCATTTT. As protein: CASSLSGGAFNQPQHF.

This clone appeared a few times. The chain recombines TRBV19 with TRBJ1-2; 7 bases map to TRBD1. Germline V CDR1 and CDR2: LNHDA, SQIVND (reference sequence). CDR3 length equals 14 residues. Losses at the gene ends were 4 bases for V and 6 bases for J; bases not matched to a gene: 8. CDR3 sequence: CASSTTGAADGYTF. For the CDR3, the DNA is TGTGCCAGTAGTACTACAGGGGCCGCCGATGGCTACACCTTC.

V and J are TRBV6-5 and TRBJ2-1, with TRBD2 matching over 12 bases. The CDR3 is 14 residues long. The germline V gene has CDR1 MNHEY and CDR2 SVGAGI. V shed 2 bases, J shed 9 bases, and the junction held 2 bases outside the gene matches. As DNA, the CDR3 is TGTGCCAGCAGTTACGGACTAGCGGGGATTGAGCAGTTCTTC. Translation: CASSYGLAGIEQFF.

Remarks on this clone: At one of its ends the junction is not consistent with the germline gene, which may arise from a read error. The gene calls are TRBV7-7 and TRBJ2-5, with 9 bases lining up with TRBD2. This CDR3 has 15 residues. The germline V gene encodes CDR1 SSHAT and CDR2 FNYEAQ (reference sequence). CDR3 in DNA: TGTGCTAGCAGCCGGACTAGCGAGGGCCAAGAGACCCAGTACTTC. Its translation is CASSRTSEGQETQYF.